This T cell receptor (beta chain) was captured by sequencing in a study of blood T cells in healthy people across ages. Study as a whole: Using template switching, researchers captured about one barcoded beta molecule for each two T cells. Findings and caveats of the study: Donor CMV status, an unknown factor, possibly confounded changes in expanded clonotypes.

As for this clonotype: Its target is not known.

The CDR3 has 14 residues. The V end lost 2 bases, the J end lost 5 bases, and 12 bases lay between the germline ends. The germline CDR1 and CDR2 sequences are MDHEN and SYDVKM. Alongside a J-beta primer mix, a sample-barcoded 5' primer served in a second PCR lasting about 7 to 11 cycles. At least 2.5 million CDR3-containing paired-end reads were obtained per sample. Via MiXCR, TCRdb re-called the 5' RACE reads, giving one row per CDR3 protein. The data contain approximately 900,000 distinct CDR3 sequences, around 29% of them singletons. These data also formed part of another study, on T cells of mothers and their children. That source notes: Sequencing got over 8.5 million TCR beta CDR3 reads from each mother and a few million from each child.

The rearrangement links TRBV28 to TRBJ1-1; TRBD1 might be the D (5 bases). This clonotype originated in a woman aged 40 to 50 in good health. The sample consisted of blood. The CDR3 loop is CASSLIQGGTEAFF. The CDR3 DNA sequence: TGTGCCAGCAGTTTAATCCAGGGTGGGACTGAAGCTTTCTTT.